This is a list of T cell receptor beta chains from one sample in a study of T-cell reconstitution after alpha-beta-depleted transplantation in children. TCRdb recomputed calls from the PCR reads with MiXCR, one row per CDR3 protein. The table records hundreds of thousands of distinct CDR3 sequences, roughly 13% of them present only once. Sequencing was performed on PBMCs, mostly from graft donor cells, taken 360 days after TCRalphabeta/CD19-depleted stem cell transplant. Receptors originate from a male patient aged 10-17 years who had a stem cell transplant for acute myeloid leukemia, so the T cells may come from the graft donor. Each CDR3 is given with its conserved first and last residue. D genes are given only for firm matches. Expanded clones are given a class, and other clones once, few, many or no size at all.

clone_size: few; d_call: TRBD2; j_call: TRBJ2-2; v_call: TRBV11-2; cdr3_aa: CASSLLAGVSTNTGELFF; cdr3_nt: TGTGCCAGCAGCTTACTAGCGGGAGTCTCTACGAACACCGGGGAGCTGTTTTTT
clone_size: few; d_call: NA; j_call: TRBJ2-7; v_call: TRBV4-2; cdr3_aa: CASSLSRDPLDEQYF; cdr3_nt: TGTGCCAGCAGCCTCTCCCGGGACCCTCTGGACGAGCAGTACTTC
clone_size: many; d_call: TRBD1; j_call: TRBJ2-7; v_call: TRBV29-1; cdr3_aa: CSVFGQGVGWGFYEQYF; cdr3_nt: TGCAGCGTTTTCGGACAGGGGGTGGGTTGGGGATTCTACGAGCAGTACTTC
clone_size: few; d_call: NA; j_call: TRBJ2-1; v_call: TRBV28; cdr3_aa: CASSLGQTNEQFF; cdr3_nt: TGTGCCAGCAGTTTAGGTCAGACCAATGAGCAGTTCTTC
clone_size: NA; d_call: NA; j_call: TRBJ1-5; v_call: TRBV28; cdr3_aa: CASKGGIGQPQHF; cdr3_nt: TGTGCCTCAAAAGGGGGTATAGGGCAGCCCCAGCATTTT
clone_size: NA; d_call: NA; j_call: TRBJ2-3; v_call: TRBV4-3; cdr3_aa: CASSQEALSAGPTDTQYF; cdr3_nt: TGCGCCAGCAGCCAAGAGGCCCTCTCGGCGGGCCCCACAGATACGCAGTATTTT
clone_size: few; d_call: NA; j_call: TRBJ2-7; v_call: TRBV7-6; cdr3_aa: CASSLGREEQYF; cdr3_nt: TGTGCCAGCAGCTTAGGTCGCGAAGAGCAGTACTTC
clone_size: many; d_call: NA; j_call: TRBJ2-7; v_call: TRBV6-2/TRBV6-3; cdr3_aa: CASRRRDGYYEQYF; cdr3_nt: TGTGCCAGCAGACGCCGGGACGGTTACTACGAGCAGTACTTC
clone_size: many; d_call: NA; j_call: TRBJ2-7; v_call: TRBV27; cdr3_aa: CASISTGHSYEQYF; cdr3_nt: TGTGCCAGCATATCGACCGGACATTCATACGAGCAGTACTTC
clone_size: NA; d_call: TRBD1; j_call: TRBJ1-5; v_call: TRBV12-3/TRBV12-4; cdr3_aa: CASTLGGQGSQPQHF; cdr3_nt: TGTGCCAGCACCTTAGGGGGACAGGGGAGTCAGCCCCAGCATTTT
clone_size: many; d_call: NA; j_call: TRBJ2-5; v_call: TRBV28; cdr3_aa: CASSQRLGYQETQYF; cdr3_nt: TGTGCCAGCAGCCAGCGATTGGGGTACCAAGAGACCCAGTACTTC
clone_size: many; d_call: NA; j_call: TRBJ2-7; v_call: TRBV29-1; cdr3_aa: CSVETGFYEQYF; cdr3_nt: TGCAGCGTTGAAACGGGGTTCTACGAGCAGTACTTC
clone_size: NA; d_call: NA; j_call: TRBJ2-3; v_call: TRBV7-8; cdr3_aa: CASSPCLPTDTQYF; cdr3_nt: TGTGCCAGCAGCCCTTGTCTTCCGACAGATACGCAGTATTTT
clone_size: NA; d_call: NA; j_call: TRBJ2-1; v_call: TRBV20-1; cdr3_aa: CSAERVNEQFF; cdr3_nt: TGCAGTGCAGAGCGAGTCAATGAGCAGTTCTTC
clone_size: few; d_call: TRBD2; j_call: TRBJ2-7; v_call: TRBV5-1; cdr3_aa: CASSREQSGIDEQYF; cdr3_nt: TGCGCCAGCAGCCGTGAACAGAGCGGGATAGACGAGCAGTACTTC
clone_size: NA; d_call: TRBD2; j_call: TRBJ2-7; v_call: TRBV20-1; cdr3_aa: CCAAGTSGSVSYEQYF; cdr3_nt: TGCTGTGCTGCGGGGACTAGCGGGAGCGTTTCCTACGAGCAGTACTTC
clone_size: NA; d_call: TRBD1; j_call: TRBJ2-3; v_call: TRBV6-5; cdr3_aa: CASSYRGQGRADTQYF; cdr3_nt: TGTGCCAGCAGTTATAGGGGACAGGGGCGGGCAGATACGCAGTATTTT
clone_size: few; d_call: NA; j_call: TRBJ1-1; v_call: TRBV28; cdr3_aa: CASSFRRLGAFF; cdr3_nt: TGTGCCAGCAGTTTCCGCAGGCTGGGGGCTTTCTTT
clone_size: NA; d_call: NA; j_call: TRBJ2-6; v_call: TRBV7-2; cdr3_aa: CASSPGPFSGANVLTF; cdr3_nt: TGTGCCAGCAGCCCTGGACCGTTCTCTGGGGCCAACGTCCTGACTTTC
clone_size: few; d_call: TRBD2; j_call: TRBJ2-4; v_call: TRBV7-2; cdr3_aa: CASSLRTGLVKNIQYF; cdr3_nt: TGTGCCAGCAGCTTGCGGACGGGACTAGTAAAGAACATTCAGTACTTC
clone_size: NA; d_call: NA; j_call: TRBJ2-1; v_call: TRBV20-1; cdr3_aa: CSANEVGNEQFF; cdr3_nt: TGCAGTGCTAATGAGGTGGGCAATGAGCAGTTCTTC
clone_size: few; d_call: TRBD2; j_call: TRBJ2-1; v_call: TRBV10-3; cdr3_aa: CAIRSPAGVSYNEQFF; cdr3_nt: TGTGCCATCAGATCACCGGCGGGAGTATCTTACAATGAGCAGTTCTTC
clone_size: NA; d_call: NA; j_call: TRBJ2-3; v_call: TRBV6-1; cdr3_aa: CASSQTGQGSDTQYF; cdr3_nt: TGTGCCAGCAGTCAAACAGGGCAGGGCTCAGATACGCAGTATTTT
clone_size: NA; d_call: NA; j_call: TRBJ2-3; v_call: TRBV12-5; cdr3_aa: CASRRDSDTQYF; cdr3_nt: TGTGCTAGTCGAAGGGACTCAGATACGCAGTATTTT
clone_size: NA; d_call: NA; j_call: TRBJ2-1; v_call: TRBV10-3; cdr3_aa: CAISPADSSYNEQFF; cdr3_nt: TGTGCCATCAGCCCAGCCGACAGCTCCTACAATGAGCAGTTCTTC
clone_size: few; d_call: TRBD2; j_call: TRBJ2-7; v_call: TRBV27; cdr3_aa: CASRPAGLAGVFSYEQYF; cdr3_nt: TGTGCCAGCAGGCCTGCGGGACTAGCGGGAGTGTTTTCCTACGAGCAGTACTTC
clone_size: many; d_call: TRBD2; j_call: TRBJ2-1; v_call: TRBV20-1; cdr3_aa: CSARPTLAGGHYNEQFF; cdr3_nt: TGCAGTGCTAGACCCACGTTAGCGGGAGGTCATTACAATGAGCAGTTCTTC
clone_size: NA; d_call: NA; j_call: TRBJ1-3; v_call: TRBV4-3; cdr3_aa: CASSQDRPGTGNTIYF; cdr3_nt: TGCGCCAGCAGCCAAGATCGTCCAGGGACAGGAAACACCATATATTTT
clone_size: many; d_call: NA; j_call: TRBJ2-3; v_call: TRBV28; cdr3_aa: CASSFEALTALADTQYF; cdr3_nt: TGTGCCAGCAGTTTTGAGGCACTGACCGCCCTCGCAGATACGCAGTATTTT
clone_size: few; d_call: TRBD2; j_call: TRBJ2-1; v_call: TRBV27; cdr3_aa: CASTQVAGGDNEQFF; cdr3_nt: TGTGCCAGCACCCAAGTGGCGGGAGGGGACAATGAGCAGTTCTTC
clone_size: few; d_call: NA; j_call: TRBJ2-5; v_call: TRBV7-2; cdr3_aa: CASSLRGSRRETQYF; cdr3_nt: TGTGCCAGCAGCTTACGGGGTAGCCGTCGAGAGACCCAGTACTTC
clone_size: many; d_call: TRBD1; j_call: TRBJ1-1; v_call: TRBV29-1; cdr3_aa: CSARDSLNTEAFF; cdr3_nt: TGCAGCGCCCGGGACAGCTTGAACACTGAAGCTTTCTTT
clone_size: few; d_call: NA; j_call: TRBJ2-5; v_call: TRBV6-5; cdr3_aa: CASSYGREETQYF; cdr3_nt: TGTGCCAGCAGCTACGGCCGCGAAGAGACCCAGTACTTC
clone_size: NA; d_call: NA; j_call: TRBJ2-7; v_call: TRBV7-6; cdr3_aa: CASRLLDGGLVSYEQYF; cdr3_nt: TGTGCCAGCAGATTATTAGATGGGGGGCTAGTATCCTACGAGCAGTACTTC
clone_size: NA; d_call: NA; j_call: TRBJ2-1; v_call: TRBV25-1; cdr3_aa: CASSKRFGRYNEQFF; cdr3_nt: TGTGCCAGCAGTAAGCGTTTTGGGCGGTACAATGAGCAGTTCTTC
clone_size: many; d_call: NA; j_call: TRBJ1-1; v_call: TRBV6-2/TRBV6-3; cdr3_aa: CASSYARGMMNTEAFF; cdr3_nt: TGTGCCAGCAGTTACGCTCGGGGAATGATGAACACTGAAGCTTTCTTT
clone_size: NA; d_call: TRBD1; j_call: TRBJ2-7; v_call: TRBV7-2; cdr3_aa: CASRPTGGTYEQYF; cdr3_nt: TGTGCCAGCAGACCGACAGGGGGCACCTACGAGCAGTACTTC
clone_size: few; d_call: TRBD1; j_call: TRBJ2-1; v_call: TRBV27; cdr3_aa: CASSYRTGGAGGSGYNEQFF; cdr3_nt: TGTGCCAGCAGTTATAGGACAGGGGGCGCAGGGGGGAGCGGCTACAATGAGCAGTTCTTC
clone_size: NA; d_call: TRBD2; j_call: TRBJ2-5; v_call: TRBV12-3/TRBV12-4; cdr3_aa: CASSFPDRTSGRGQETQYF; cdr3_nt: TGTGCCAGCAGTTTCCCCGACCGGACTAGCGGGAGAGGTCAAGAGACCCAGTACTTC
clone_size: few; d_call: NA; j_call: TRBJ2-1; v_call: TRBV7-6; cdr3_aa: CASSGGSLSVGNEQFF; cdr3_nt: TGTGCCAGCAGCGGGGGAAGTTTATCCGTGGGGAATGAGCAGTTCTTC
clone_size: few; d_call: TRBD2; j_call: TRBJ2-1; v_call: TRBV14; cdr3_aa: CASSKLAGEHEQFF; cdr3_nt: TGTGCCAGCAGCAAGCTAGCGGGAGAACATGAGCAGTTCTTC
clone_size: NA; d_call: TRBD2; j_call: TRBJ2-1; v_call: TRBV7-3; cdr3_aa: CASSSGREDEQFF; cdr3_nt: TGTGCCAGCAGCTCGGGGCGGGAGGATGAGCAGTTCTTC
clone_size: many; d_call: NA; j_call: TRBJ2-6; v_call: TRBV6-2/TRBV6-3; cdr3_aa: CASSYSGANVLTF; cdr3_nt: TGTGCCAGCAGTTACTCTGGGGCCAACGTCCTGACTTTC
clone_size: NA; d_call: NA; j_call: TRBJ2-1; v_call: TRBV7-3; cdr3_aa: CASSSLASSYEQFF; cdr3_nt: TGTGCCAGCAGCTCCCTGGCGTCGAGCTATGAGCAGTTCTTC
clone_size: NA; d_call: NA; j_call: TRBJ2-1; v_call: TRBV19; cdr3_aa: CAGYADSHNEQFF; cdr3_nt: TGTGCCGGATACGCGGACAGCCACAATGAGCAGTTCTTC
clone_size: NA; d_call: NA; j_call: TRBJ2-7; v_call: TRBV7-9; cdr3_aa: CASSPPPRGFTYERYF; cdr3_nt: TGTGCCAGCAGCCCACCTCCGCGAGGTTTTACCTACGAGCGGTACTTC
clone_size: NA; d_call: NA; j_call: TRBJ2-6; v_call: TRBV4-2; cdr3_aa: CASSRTGPSGANVLTF; cdr3_nt: TGTGCCAGCTCCCGGACGGGACCCTCTGGGGCCAACGTCCTGACTTTC
clone_size: many; d_call: NA; j_call: TRBJ1-4; v_call: TRBV6-5; cdr3_aa: CASSYLGGQEKLFF; cdr3_nt: TGTGCCAGCAGTTACCTGGGAGGGCAAGAAAAACTGTTTTTT
clone_size: NA; d_call: NA; j_call: TRBJ2-6; v_call: TRBV28; cdr3_aa: CASSFAGYSSGANVLTF; cdr3_nt: TGTGCCAGCAGTTTCGCAGGGTACAGCTCTGGGGCCAACGTCCTGACTTTC
clone_size: many; d_call: NA; j_call: TRBJ2-1; v_call: TRBV21-1; cdr3_aa: CASSKGGYNEQFF; cdr3_nt: TGTGCCAGCAGCAAAGGGGGATACAATGAGCAGTTCTTC
clone_size: many; d_call: TRBD1; j_call: TRBJ2-3; v_call: TRBV7-2; cdr3_aa: CASSRDRGTDTQYF; cdr3_nt: TGTGCCAGCAGCCGGGACAGGGGGACAGATACGCAGTATTTT
clone_size: few; d_call: NA; j_call: TRBJ2-2; v_call: TRBV7-8; cdr3_aa: CASRQGRGGELFF; cdr3_nt: TGTGCCAGCAGACAGGGACGGGGCGGGGAGCTGTTTTTT
clone_size: NA; d_call: TRBD1; j_call: TRBJ1-2; v_call: TRBV7-2; cdr3_aa: CASSSDRDYGYTF; cdr3_nt: TGTGCCAGCAGCTCGGACAGGGATTATGGCTACACCTTC
clone_size: few; d_call: NA; j_call: TRBJ2-3; v_call: TRBV18; cdr3_aa: CASSPQGLSTDTQYF; cdr3_nt: TGTGCCAGCTCACCACAGGGATTGAGCACAGATACGCAGTATTTT
clone_size: NA; d_call: TRBD2; j_call: TRBJ2-1; v_call: TRBV12-3/TRBV12-4; cdr3_aa: CASSSTTSGRNEQFF; cdr3_nt: TGTGCCAGCAGTTCGACGACTAGCGGGAGAAATGAGCAGTTCTTC